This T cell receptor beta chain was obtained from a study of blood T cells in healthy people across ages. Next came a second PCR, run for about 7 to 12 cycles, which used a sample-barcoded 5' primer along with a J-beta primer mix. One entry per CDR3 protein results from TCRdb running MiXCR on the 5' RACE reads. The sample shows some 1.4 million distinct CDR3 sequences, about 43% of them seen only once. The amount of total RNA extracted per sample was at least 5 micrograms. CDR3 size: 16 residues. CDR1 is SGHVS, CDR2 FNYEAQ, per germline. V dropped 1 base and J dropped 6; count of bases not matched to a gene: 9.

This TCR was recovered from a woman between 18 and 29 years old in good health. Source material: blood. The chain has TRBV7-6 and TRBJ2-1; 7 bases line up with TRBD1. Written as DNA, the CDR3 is TGTGCCAGCAGCTTAGAGGTCGTGACAGGGTCCAATGAGCAGTTCTTC. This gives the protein CASSLEVVTGSNEQFF.